The present TCR beta chain was sequenced within a study of blood T cell repertoires in COVID-19. The table came from immunoSEQ multiplex PCR; TCRdb's copy has only in-frame clones and leaves some out. Among under 400,000 clones listed, nearly 90% were seen once. Trimming left V 4 bases short and J 4 bases short, with 18 bases between. CDR1 is SGHRS and CDR2 is YFSETQ in the germline V gene. There are 16 residues in the CDR3. The rearrangement links TRBV5-1 to TRBJ2-1; D is possibly TRBD1 (5 bases). The sequencing sample was made of peripheral blood. This sequence was found in a man in his late teens or twenties with active or convalescent COVID-19. The CDR3 bases are TGCGCCAGCAGCCCCCCCAGGGCAGATTCATACAATGAGCAGTTCTTC. Residues: CASSPPRADSYNEQFF.